This T cell receptor beta chain originates from a study of T cell repertoires in cytomegalovirus infection. Study-wide context: CMV infection plus the matching HLA type was flagged by public TCR beta signatures. Study results and caveats: HLA-C-restricted CMV-specific TCR beta clonotypes were dominant in the ex vivo response. Pooled public TCR beta family frequency picked out CMV carriers with the relevant HLA.

TCRdb called the reads again in MiXCR, with one record for every CDR3 protein. The table includes 150,000 to 200,000 distinct CDR3 sequences, 13% to 15% detected once. This clonotype was seen many times. Its antigen is unknown. Trimming left V 2 bases short and J 4 bases short, with 5 bases between. CDR1 is SNHLY, CDR2 FYNNEI, per germline. This CDR3 region has 12 residues. The origin of this receptor is a human donor in good health (CMV status not recorded). Some clones in this sample may be carry-over from other donors' samples. What was sequenced was PBMCs. The genes are TRBV2 and TRBJ1-2; TRBD1 might be the D (5 bases). This CDR3 is CASSERGYGYTF. In DNA, the CDR3 is TGTGCCAGCAGTGAAAGGGGCTATGGCTACACCTTC.